This T cell receptor (beta chain) was obtained from a study of Graves' ophthalmopathy and Graves' hyperthyroidism listed by TCRdb under 2018. With regard to the full study: Peripheral blood samples were taken at the time of initial diagnosis, before any treatment was given. To tell Graves' ophthalmopathy apart from Graves' hyperthyroidism, and to predict which patients would progress to ophthalmopathy, the study relied on TCR beta repertoire signatures. In total, some 130 blood samples were TCR-sequenced: fewer than 50 ophthalmopathy, some 75 hyperthyroidism and some 17 hyperthyroidism-to-ophthalmopathy patients. A discovery set of 95 to 100 patients (about 45 ophthalmopathy, 57 stable hyperthyroidism) was enrolled to explore V-J signatures distinguishing ophthalmopathy from hyperthyroidism. The independent validation cohort included some 19 hyperthyroidism patients plus 17 patients who later progressed from hyperthyroidism to ophthalmopathy. In roughly six hyperthyroidism patients, the T-cell repertoires found in thyroid tissue were compared with those found in blood. Following sample collection, hyperthyroidism patients were given methimazole at a starting dose of 30 mg daily, and ophthalmopathy patients were given high-dose intravenous methylprednisolone. The approximately 90 discovery patients were divided at random into training and test sets in a 7:3 ratio. Beyond this particular receptor, the publication reports: Sample size was not predetermined statistically, and investigators were not blinded to group allocation. In validation, the model predicted ophthalmopathy progression with more than 70% sensitivity and approximately 75% specificity; roughly 11 predicted patients were CT-confirmed with GO in a median of 6.5 months. Most expanded thyroid clonotypes with a frequency above 0.001 also appeared in blood, which suggests that blood repertoires may reflect the immune response in the thyroid. Ophthalmopathy was separated from stable hyperthyroidism by the 13-signature model with around 88% sensitivity and around 81% specificity in cross-validation and with 80%/75% in the test set.

With respect to this clonotype: Its antigen remains undetermined. Likely a read error: the CDR3 ends without its conserved phenylalanine or tryptophan.

Hyperthyroidism was defined as stable when no progression to ophthalmopathy occurred within 18 months of follow-up. Hyperthyroidism patients were newly diagnosed, were aged 18 to 65 years, and had a disease duration under 2 months. Patients with other autoimmune diseases, uncontrolled infections, pregnancy or lactation were excluded. Clinical symptoms, serum thyroxine, TRAb, thyroid ultrasound and orbital computed tomography formed the basis of the diagnosis. Using Ficoll-Paque density gradient centrifugation, PBMCs were isolated from roughly 9.2 ml of fresh peripheral blood. Trizol reagent was used to extract the total RNA, and its quality was then checked on an Agilent 2100 Bioanalyzer. TCR beta CDR3 regions were amplified from RNA transcripts for repertoire sequencing. The first round was an RT-PCR using HTBI primers with the Qiagen OneStep RT-PCR kit, and this first round was followed by a second-round multiplex PCR, then size selection and purification. Sequencing of the libraries was carried out on an Illumina HiSeq2000 in paired-end mode with 100 bp reads. The paper's data handling went like this. SOAPnuke was used to process the reads, removing any read that contained adapters or uncalled bases, had a mean Phred below 15, or lacked an exact match to the constant primer or identifier. COPE v1.2.5 was used to merge high-quality paired reads. Each unique nucleotide sequence was defined as a clonotype, and clonotypes were aligned to IMGT TRB V, D and J references with MiTCR v1.1. Analysis was restricted to V-J combinations with a frequency above 0.0001, which covered 99.2% of repertoires. For each V-J combination, a TCR clonal expansion and chaos score was defined as the ratio of F50 clonal expansion to chaos observed in the TCRdist matrix. Welch's t-statistics and random forest were used to reduce features to about a dozen V-J combinations, which were fed into a naive Bayes classifier. The Morisita-Horn index was used to measure how similar the thyroid and blood repertoires were. Starting from the raw public reads, TCRdb applied fastp trimming at Q25, assembled clones with MiXCR and retained in-frame beta chains. All rows with the same CDR3 protein become a single entry with the most common DNA and genes. The V and J calls were not made by the authors but by TCRdb's processing. The sample profile shows a few hundred thousand distinct CDR3 sequences; under 25% of them were found once. More than 2.5% of the sample is taken by the ten largest.

Sequencing used peripheral blood. This TCR derives from a young woman with stable Graves' hyperthyroidism. Donor details come from another sample of the same person, matched by shared clones.

In nucleotide form, the sequence is TGTGCCAGCAGTGAGTGGGGCTACTCGGATGGCTACACCCTC. Its protein is CASSEWGYSDGYTL. Rearrangement joined TRBV6-1 to TRBJ1-2, with TRBD1 tentatively as D gene (5 bases match). From the germline V gene, CDR1 is MNHNS and CDR2 is SASEGT. Termini included, the CDR3 measures 14 amino acids. The CDR3 DNA has 42 bases and is translated from base 1. Deletion took 3 bases off V and 6 bases off J, with a span of 14 bases between the germline ends.